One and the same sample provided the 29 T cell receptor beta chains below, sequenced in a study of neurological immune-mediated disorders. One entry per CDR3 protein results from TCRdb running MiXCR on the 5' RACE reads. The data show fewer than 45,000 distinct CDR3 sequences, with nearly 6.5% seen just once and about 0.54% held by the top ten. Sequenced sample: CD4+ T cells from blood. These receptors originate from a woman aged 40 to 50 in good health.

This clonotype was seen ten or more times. CDR3 loop: CASSRSRDRIEQYF. As DNA, the CDR3 is TGTGCCAGCAGCCGGTCCCGGGACAGGATCGAGCAGTATTTT. V gene TRBV5-5 combines with J gene TRBJ2-3; 8 bases agree with TRBD1. CDR1 is SGHKS and CDR2 is YYEKEE in the germline V gene (reference sequence). The CDR3 totals 14 residues. Losses at the gene ends were 4 bases for V and 11 bases for J; bases not matched to a gene: 12. Complete variable domain (other parts from reference TRBV5-5 and TRBJ2-3): DAGVTQSPTHLIKTRGQQVTLRCSPISGHKSVSWYQQVLGQGPQFIFQYYEKEERGRGNFPDRFSARQFPNYSSELNVNALLLGDSALYLCASSRSRDRIEQYFGPGTRLTVL.

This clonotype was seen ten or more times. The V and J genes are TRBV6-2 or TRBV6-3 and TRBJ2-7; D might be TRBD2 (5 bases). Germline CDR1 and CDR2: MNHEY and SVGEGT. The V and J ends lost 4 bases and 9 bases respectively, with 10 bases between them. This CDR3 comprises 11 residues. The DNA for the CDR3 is TGTGCCAGCAGTTTTGGAGGCCGGCAGTACTTC. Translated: CASSFGGRQYF.

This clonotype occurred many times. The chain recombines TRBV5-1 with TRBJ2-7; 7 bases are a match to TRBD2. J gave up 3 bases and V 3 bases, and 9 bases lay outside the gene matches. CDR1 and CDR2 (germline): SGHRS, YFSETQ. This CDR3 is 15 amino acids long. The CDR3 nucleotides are TGCGCCAGCAGCTCGGCTCCGGGACTATACTACGAGCAGTACTTC. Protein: CASSSAPGLYYEQYF.

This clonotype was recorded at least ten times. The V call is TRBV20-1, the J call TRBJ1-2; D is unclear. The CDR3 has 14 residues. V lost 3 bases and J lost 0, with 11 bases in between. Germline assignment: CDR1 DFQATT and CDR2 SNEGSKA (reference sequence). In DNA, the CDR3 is TGCAGTGCTAGGCGAGTGGCAACTAACTATGGCTACACCTTC. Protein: CSARRVATNYGYTF.

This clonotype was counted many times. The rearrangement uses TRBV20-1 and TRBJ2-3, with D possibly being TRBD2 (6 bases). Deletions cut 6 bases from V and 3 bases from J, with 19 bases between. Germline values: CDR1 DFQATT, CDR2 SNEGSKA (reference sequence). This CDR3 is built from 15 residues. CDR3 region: CSAQSGPGLTDTQYF. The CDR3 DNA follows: TGCAGTGCCCAGAGCGGGCCAGGGTTAACAGATACGCAGTATTTT.

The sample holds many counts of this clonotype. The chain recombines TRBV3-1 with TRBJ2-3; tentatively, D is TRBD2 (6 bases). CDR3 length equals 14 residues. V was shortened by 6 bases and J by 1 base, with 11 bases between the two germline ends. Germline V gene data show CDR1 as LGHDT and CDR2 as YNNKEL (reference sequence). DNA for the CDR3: TGTGCCAGCAGTCCAGCGGGCCGCACAGATACGCAGTATTTT. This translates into CASSPAGRTDTQYF.

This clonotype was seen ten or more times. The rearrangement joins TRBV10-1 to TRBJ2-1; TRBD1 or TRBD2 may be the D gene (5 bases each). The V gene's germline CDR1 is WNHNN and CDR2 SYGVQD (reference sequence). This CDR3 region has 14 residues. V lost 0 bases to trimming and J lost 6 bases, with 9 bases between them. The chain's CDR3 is CASSESGVSNEQFF. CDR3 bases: TGCGCCAGCAGTGAGTCGGGGGTATCCAATGAGCAGTTCTTC.

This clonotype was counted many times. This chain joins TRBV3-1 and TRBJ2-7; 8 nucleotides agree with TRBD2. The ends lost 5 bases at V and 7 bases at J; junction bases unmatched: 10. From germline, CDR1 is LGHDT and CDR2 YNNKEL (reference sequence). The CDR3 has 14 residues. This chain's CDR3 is CASSLVVAGREQYF. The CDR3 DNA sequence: TGTGCCAGCAGCTTGGTGGTAGCGGGACGGGAGCAGTACTTC.

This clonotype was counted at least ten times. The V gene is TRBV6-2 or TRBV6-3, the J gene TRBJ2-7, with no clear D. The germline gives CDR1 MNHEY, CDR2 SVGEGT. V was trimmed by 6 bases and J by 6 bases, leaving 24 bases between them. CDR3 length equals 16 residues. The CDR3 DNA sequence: TGTGCCAGCAGAAACGCGGTGGCGGTCGGGTTTATCGAGCAGTACTTC. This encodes CASRNAVAVGFIEQYF.

This chain's CDR3 is CASSLGSGTSGRRTDTQYF. Written as DNA, the CDR3 is TGTGCCAGCAGCTTAGGATCCGGGACTAGCGGGAGGAGGACAGATACGCAGTATTTT. The chain carries TRBV7-2 and TRBJ2-3; 15 bases line up with TRBD2. Germline V CDR1 and CDR2: SGHTA, FQGNSA. The CDR3 is made up of 19 amino acids. J gave up 3 bases and V 1 base, and 8 bases lay outside the gene matches.

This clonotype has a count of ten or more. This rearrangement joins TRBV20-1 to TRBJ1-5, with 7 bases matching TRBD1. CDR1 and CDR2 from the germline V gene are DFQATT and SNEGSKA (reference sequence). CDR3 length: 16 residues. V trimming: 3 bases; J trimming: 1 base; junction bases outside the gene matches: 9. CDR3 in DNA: TGCAGTGCTAGTCGACAGGGAGCGGGGAGCAATCAGCCCCAGCATTTT. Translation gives CSASRQGAGSNQPQHF.

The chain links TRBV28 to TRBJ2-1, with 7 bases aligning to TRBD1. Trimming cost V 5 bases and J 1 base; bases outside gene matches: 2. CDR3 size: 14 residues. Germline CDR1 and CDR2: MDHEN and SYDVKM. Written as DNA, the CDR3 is TGTGCCAGCAGTGAGACAGGGTCCTACAATGAGCAGTTCTTC. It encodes CASSETGSYNEQFF.

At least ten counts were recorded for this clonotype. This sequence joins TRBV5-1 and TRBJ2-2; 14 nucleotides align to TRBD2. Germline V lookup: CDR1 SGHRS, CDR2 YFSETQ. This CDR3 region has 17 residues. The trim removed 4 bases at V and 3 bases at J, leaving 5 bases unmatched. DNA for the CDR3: TGCGCCAGCAGCCCGGGACTAGCGGGAGCTCACACCGGGGAGCTGTTTTTT. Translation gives CASSPGLAGAHTGELFF.

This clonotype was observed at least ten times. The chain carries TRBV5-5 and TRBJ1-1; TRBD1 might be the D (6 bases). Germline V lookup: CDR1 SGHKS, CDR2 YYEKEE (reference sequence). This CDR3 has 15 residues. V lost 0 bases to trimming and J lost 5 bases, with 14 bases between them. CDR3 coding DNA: TGTGCCAGCAGCTTGGGAGGGGGAAGTGTAACTGAAGCTTTCTTT. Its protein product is CASSLGGGSVTEAFF.

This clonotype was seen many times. CDR3 sequence: CSGSGYQGTGNTEAFF. DNA of the CDR3: TGCAGTGGGAGCGGATACCAGGGGACTGGAAACACTGAAGCTTTCTTT. The chain uses TRBV20-1 and TRBJ1-1; D might be TRBD1 (6 bases). Germline V gene lookup returns CDR1 DFQATT and CDR2 SNEGSKA (reference sequence). The V end was cut by 7 bases, the J end by 2 bases, with 23 bases between. The CDR3 contains 16 residues.

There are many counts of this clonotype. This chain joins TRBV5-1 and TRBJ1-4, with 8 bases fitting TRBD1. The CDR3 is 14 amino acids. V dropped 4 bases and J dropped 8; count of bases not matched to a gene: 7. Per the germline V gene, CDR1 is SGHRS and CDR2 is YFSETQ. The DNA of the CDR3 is TGCGCCAGCAGCATTGGACAGGGAGGAGAAAAACTGTTTTTT. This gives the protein CASSIGQGGEKLFF.

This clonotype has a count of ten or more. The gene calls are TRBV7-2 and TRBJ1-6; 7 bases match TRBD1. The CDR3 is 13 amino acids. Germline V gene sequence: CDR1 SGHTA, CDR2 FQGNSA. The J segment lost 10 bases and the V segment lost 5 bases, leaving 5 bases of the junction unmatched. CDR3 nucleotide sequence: TGTGCCAGCAGCATTGACAGGGTCTCACCCCTCCACTTT. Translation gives CASSIDRVSPLHF.

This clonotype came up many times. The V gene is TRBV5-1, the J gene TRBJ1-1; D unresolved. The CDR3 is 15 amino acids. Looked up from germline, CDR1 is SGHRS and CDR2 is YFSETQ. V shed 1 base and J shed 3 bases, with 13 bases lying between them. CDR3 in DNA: TGCGCCAGCAGCTTGCCGGCTTCAGGAGACACTGAAGCTTTCTTT. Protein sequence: CASSLPASGDTEAFF.

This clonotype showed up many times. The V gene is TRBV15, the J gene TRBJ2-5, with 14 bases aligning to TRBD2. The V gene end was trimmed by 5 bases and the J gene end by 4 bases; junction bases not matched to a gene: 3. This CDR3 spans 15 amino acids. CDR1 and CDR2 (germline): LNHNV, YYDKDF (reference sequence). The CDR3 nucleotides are TGTGCCACCAGCGCCGGACTAGCGGGAGGAGAGACCCAGTACTTC. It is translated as CATSAGLAGGETQYF.

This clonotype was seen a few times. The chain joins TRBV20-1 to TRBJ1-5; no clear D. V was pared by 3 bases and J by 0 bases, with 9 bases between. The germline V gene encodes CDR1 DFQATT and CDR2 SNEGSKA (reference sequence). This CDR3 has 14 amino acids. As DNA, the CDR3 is TGCAGTGCTAGGAAGACGGATAGCAATCAGCCCCAGCATTTT. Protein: CSARKTDSNQPQHF.

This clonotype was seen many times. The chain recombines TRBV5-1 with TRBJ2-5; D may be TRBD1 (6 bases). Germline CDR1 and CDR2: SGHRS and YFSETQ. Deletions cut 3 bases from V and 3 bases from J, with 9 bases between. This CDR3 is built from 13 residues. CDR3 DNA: TGCGCCAGCAGCTCGACAGGAAAAGAGACCCAGTACTTC. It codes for CASSSTGKETQYF.

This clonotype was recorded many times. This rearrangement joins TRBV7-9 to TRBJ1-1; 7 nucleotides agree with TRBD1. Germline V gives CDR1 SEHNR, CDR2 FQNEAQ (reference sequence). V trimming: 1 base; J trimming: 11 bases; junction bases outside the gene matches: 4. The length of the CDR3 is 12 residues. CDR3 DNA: TGTGCCAGCAGCTTAGGGACAGGCCGGGCTTTCTTT. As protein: CASSLGTGRAFF.

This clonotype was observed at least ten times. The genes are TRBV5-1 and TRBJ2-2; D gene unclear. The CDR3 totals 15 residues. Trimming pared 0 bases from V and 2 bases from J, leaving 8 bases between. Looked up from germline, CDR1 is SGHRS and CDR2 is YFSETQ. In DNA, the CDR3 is TGCGCCAGCAGCTTGGGACCGGTAAACACCGGGGAGCTGTTTTTT. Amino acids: CASSLGPVNTGELFF.

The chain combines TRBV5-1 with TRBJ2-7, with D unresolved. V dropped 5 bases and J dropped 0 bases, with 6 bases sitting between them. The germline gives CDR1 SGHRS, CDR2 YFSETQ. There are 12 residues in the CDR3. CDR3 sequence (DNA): TGCGCCAGCAGTCCGCCCTCCTACGAGCAGTACTTC. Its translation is CASSPPSYEQYF. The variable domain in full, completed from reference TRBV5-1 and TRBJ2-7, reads KAGVTQTPRYLIKTRGQQVTLSCSPISGHRSVSWYQQTPGQGLQFLFEYFSETQRNKGNFPGRFSGRQFSNSRSEMNVSTLELGDSALYLCASSPPSYEQYFGPGTRLTVT.

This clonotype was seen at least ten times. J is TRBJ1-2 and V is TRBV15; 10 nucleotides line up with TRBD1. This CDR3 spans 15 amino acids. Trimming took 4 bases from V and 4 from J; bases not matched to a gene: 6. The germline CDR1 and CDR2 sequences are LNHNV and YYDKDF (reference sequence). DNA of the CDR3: TGTGCCACCAGCAATAGGACAGGGGGGTCCTATGGCTACACCTTC. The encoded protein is CATSNRTGGSYGYTF.

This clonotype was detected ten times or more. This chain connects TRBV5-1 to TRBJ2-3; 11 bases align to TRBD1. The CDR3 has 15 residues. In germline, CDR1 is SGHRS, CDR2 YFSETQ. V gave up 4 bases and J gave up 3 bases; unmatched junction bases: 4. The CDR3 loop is CASSLDRGRTDTQYF. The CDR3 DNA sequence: TGCGCCAGCAGCCTGGACAGGGGGCGAACAGATACGCAGTATTTT.

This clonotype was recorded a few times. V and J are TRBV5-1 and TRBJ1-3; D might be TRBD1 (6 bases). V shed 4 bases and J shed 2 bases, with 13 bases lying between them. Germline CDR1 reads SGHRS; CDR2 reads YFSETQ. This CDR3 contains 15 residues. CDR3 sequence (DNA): TGCGCCAGCAGCCGCGTGGGGGCAACTGGAAACACCATATATTTT. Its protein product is CASSRVGATGNTIYF.

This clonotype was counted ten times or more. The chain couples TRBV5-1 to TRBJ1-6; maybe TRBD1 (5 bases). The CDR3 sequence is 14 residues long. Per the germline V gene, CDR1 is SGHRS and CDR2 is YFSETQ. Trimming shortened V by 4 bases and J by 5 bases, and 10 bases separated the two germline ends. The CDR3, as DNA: TGCGCCAGCAGCGTCGGACAAGATAATTCACCCCTCCACTTT. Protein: CASSVGQDNSPLHF.

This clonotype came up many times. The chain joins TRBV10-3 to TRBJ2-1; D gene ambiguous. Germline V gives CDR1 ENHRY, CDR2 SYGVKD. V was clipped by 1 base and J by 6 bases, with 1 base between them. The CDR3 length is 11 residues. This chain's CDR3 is CAISEFNEQFF. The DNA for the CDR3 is TGTGCCATCAGTGAGTTCAATGAGCAGTTCTTC.